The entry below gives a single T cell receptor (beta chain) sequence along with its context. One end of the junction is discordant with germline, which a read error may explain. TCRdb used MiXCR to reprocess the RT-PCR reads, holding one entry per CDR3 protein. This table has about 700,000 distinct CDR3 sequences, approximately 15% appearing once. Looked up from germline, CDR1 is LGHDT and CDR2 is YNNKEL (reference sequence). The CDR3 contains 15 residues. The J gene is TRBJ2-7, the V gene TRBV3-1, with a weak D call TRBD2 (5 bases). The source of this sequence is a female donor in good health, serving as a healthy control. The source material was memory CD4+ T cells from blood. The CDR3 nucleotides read TGTGCCATCAGCCAATCGAGGGTCTCGACCTACGAGCAGTACTTC. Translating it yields CAISQSRVSTYEQYF.